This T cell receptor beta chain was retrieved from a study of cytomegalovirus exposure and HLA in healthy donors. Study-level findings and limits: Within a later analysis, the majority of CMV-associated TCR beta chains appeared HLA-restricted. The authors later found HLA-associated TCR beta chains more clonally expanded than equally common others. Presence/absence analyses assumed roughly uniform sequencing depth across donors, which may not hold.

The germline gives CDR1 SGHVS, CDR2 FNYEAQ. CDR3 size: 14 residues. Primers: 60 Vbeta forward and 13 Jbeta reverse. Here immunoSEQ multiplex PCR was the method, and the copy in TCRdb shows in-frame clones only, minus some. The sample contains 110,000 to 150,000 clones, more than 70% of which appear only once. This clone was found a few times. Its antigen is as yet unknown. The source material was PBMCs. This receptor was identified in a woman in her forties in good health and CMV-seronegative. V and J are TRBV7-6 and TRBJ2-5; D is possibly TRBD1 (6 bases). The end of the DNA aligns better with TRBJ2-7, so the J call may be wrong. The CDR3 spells CASSWPDRPYEQYF. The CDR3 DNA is TGTGCCAGCAGCTGGCCGGACAGACCCTACGAGCAGTACTTC.